This TCR beta chain was obtained from a study of radiation and T cells in renal cell carcinoma. General study findings and limits: In blood, top tumor clones expanded by 2 weeks, shrinking by 4. Without pretreatment biopsies, baseline tumor clonotype presence was undetermined.

This clone has more than one count but fewer than ten. The antigen is not known. This CDR3 contains 13 residues. The V end lost 5 bases, the J end lost 1 base, and 6 bases lay between the germline ends. In germline, CDR1 is MNHNY, CDR2 SVGAGI (reference sequence). The protocol was immunoSEQ multiplex PCR, while the TCRdb copy is restricted to in-frame clones and leaves out a portion. Counted here are approximately 49,000 clones, roughly 80% occurring once; the ten biggest clones make up under 30%. Time point here: blood 2 weeks post-SBRT. Indicated treatment: 15 Gy SBRT to primary tumor, nephrectomy 4 weeks later. Blood was sampled at baseline, 2 weeks and 4 weeks after SBRT. The tumor was a clear cell renal cell carcinoma.

The chain uses TRBV6-6 and TRBJ1-5; D is ambiguous. This clonotype was sampled from a woman in her seventies with renal cell carcinoma. The sample here was blood, taken from a patient whose treatment included radiotherapy and nephrectomy. This CDR3 reads CASSEVSNQPQHF. The CDR3, as DNA: TGTGCCAGCAGTGAGGTGAGCAATCAGCCCCAGCATTTT.